This TCR beta chain was found in a study of neurological immune-mediated disorders. Study observations and caveats: Subjects shared no identical expanded-clone CDR3 amino acid sequences, suggesting private TCR-beta repertoires in all groups.

It was by 5'RACE with 10-nucleotide random UMIs that the cDNA was made. MiXCR was run by TCRdb on the 5' RACE reads, yielding one entry per CDR3 protein. The top ten hold 1.4% to 1.5% of the sample, which has over 45,000 distinct CDR3 sequences, over 5.5% seen once. This clonotype was found many times. The antigen remains unidentified. The CDR3 covers 18 residues. The ends lost 4 bases at V and 3 bases at J; junction bases unmatched: 15. The TCR was taken from a young woman with multiple sclerosis. The chain has TRBV12-3 or TRBV12-4 and TRBJ2-3; 8 bases match TRBD2. The sequencing sample was made of CD4+ T cells from blood. The DNA for the CDR3 is TGTGCCAGCAGTTCCCCTGACGGTAGTGGCGGGGGGACAGATACGCAGTATTTT. This sequence encodes CASSSPDGSGGGTDTQYF.